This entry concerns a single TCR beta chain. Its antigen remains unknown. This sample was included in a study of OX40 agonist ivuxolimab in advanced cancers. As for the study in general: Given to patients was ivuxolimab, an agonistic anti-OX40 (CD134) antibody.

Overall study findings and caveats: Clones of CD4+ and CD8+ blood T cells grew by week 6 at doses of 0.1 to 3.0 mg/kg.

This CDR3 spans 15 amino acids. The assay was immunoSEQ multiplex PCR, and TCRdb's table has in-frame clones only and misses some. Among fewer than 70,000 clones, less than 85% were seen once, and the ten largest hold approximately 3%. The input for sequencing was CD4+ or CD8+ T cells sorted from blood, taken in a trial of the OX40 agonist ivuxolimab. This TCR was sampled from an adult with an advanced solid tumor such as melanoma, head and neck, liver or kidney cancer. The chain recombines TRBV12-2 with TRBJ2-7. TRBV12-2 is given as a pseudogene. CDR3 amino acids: CASRRKRDLYYEQYF. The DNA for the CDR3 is TGTGCAAGTCGCCGTAAACGAGACCTTTACTACGAGCAGTACTTC.